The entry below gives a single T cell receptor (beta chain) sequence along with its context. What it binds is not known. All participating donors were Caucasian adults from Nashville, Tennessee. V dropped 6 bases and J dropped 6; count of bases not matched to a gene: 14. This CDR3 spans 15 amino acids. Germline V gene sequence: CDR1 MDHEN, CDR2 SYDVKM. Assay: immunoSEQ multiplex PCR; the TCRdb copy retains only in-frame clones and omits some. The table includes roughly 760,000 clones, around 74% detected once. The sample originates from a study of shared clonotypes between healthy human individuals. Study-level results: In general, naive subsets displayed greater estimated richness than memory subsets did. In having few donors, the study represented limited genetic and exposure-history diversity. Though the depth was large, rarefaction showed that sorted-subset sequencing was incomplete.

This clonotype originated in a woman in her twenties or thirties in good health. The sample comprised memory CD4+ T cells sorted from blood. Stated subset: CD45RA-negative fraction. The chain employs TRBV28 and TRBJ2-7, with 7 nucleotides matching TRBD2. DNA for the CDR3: TGTGCCAGCAGCCACTGGGCGGGAGTCCGCTCCGAGCAGTACTTC. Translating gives CASSHWAGVRSEQYF.